This is a list of T cell receptor beta chains from one sample in a study of cytomegalovirus exposure and HLA in healthy donors. The assay was immunoSEQ multiplex PCR, and TCRdb's table has in-frame clones only and misses some. The repertoire holds roughly 120,000 clones, roughly 80% seen once, with about 3.3% in the top ten. The sequencing input was PBMCs. These receptors came from a woman aged 30 to 39 in good health and CMV-seropositive. Each CDR3 is given with its conserved first and last residue. Fields, in order: D gene, J gene, clone size, V gene, CDR3 protein, CDR3 DNA. D genes are given only for firm matches. Not every row has a clone size; where given, it reads once, few, many or a size class.

D: TRBD2
J: TRBJ2-7
size: few
V: TRBV14
CDR3: CASSQAWGGEQYF
DNA: TGTGCCAGCAGCCAAGCTTGGGGGGGCGAGCAGTACTTC

D: TRBD2
J: TRBJ2-5
size: once
V: TRBV7-8
CDR3: CASSLREGTQTQYF
DNA: TGTGCCAGCAGCTTAAGGGAGGGTACTCAGACCCAGTACTTC

D: TRBD1
J: TRBJ1-4
size: -
V: TRBV7-6
CDR3: CASSLGTGANEKLFF
DNA: TGTGCCAGCAGCTTAGGGACAGGGGCTAATGAAAAACTGTTTTTT

D: -
J: TRBJ1-6
size: -
V: TRBV4-3
CDR3: CASSQARAYNSPLHF
DNA: TGCGCCAGCAGCCAAGCCCGAGCCTATAATTCACCCCTCCACTTT

D: TRBD1
J: TRBJ2-1
size: -
V: TRBV5-4
CDR3: CASSSDRVYGGEQFF
DNA: TGTGCCAGCAGCTCTGACAGGGTCTATGGGGGTGAGCAGTTCTTC

D: -
J: TRBJ1-2
size: -
V: TRBV7-9
CDR3: CSSSRSTVNYGYTF
DNA: TGTTCCAGCAGCCGTTCGACAGTTAACTATGGCTACACCTTC

D: -
J: TRBJ2-5
size: -
V: TRBV11-2
CDR3: CASSPSSQETQYF
DNA: TGTGCCAGCAGCCCCTCCAGTCAAGAGACCCAGTACTTC

D: -
J: TRBJ1-4
size: once
V: TRBV15
CDR3: CATSRVRAGAEKLFF
DNA: TGTGCCACCAGCAGAGTCAGGGCGGGGGCTGAAAAACTGTTTTTT

D: -
J: TRBJ1-1
size: -
V: TRBV28
CDR3: CASSPLDRKLTEAFF
DNA: TGTGCCAGCAGTCCTCTTGACAGGAAGTTAACTGAAGCTTTCTTT

D: TRBD1
J: TRBJ2-3
size: -
V: TRBV5-1
CDR3: CASSPGQGRDTQYF
DNA: TGCGCCAGCAGCCCTGGACAGGGAAGAGATACGCAGTATTTT

D: -
J: TRBJ2-5
size: -
V: TRBV5-6
CDR3: CASSLYGQETQYF
DNA: TGTGCCAGCAGCTTGTACGGGCAAGAGACCCAGTACTTC

D: -
J: TRBJ2-7
size: -
V: TRBV6-1
CDR3: CASSEGVQAPLEQYF
DNA: TGTGCCAGCAGTGAAGGCGTGCAGGCCCCCCTCGAGCAGTACTTC

D: TRBD1
J: TRBJ2-3
size: -
V: TRBV18
CDR3: CASSPLQGAGDTQYF
DNA: TGTGCCAGCTCACCACTACAGGGGGCAGGGGATACGCAGTATTTT

D: -
J: TRBJ2-2
size: -
V: TRBV5-8
CDR3: CASSFETDRNTGELFF
DNA: TGTGCCAGCAGTTTTGAAACCGACAGGAACACCGGGGAGCTGTTTTTT

D: -
J: TRBJ2-5
size: -
V: TRBV7-9
CDR3: CASSLGFGEETQYF
DNA: TGTGCCAGCAGCTTAGGGTTCGGGGAAGAGACCCAGTACTTC

D: -
J: TRBJ2-5
size: -
V: TRBV7-9
CDR3: CASSHEGGKETQYF
DNA: TGTGCCAGCAGCCATGAGGGGGGGAAAGAGACCCAGTACTTC

D: TRBD2
J: TRBJ2-1
size: -
V: TRBV7-2
CDR3: CASSLDPPSGGSYNEQFF
DNA: TGTGCCAGCAGCTTAGATCCCCCTAGCGGGGGTTCCTACAATGAGCAGTTCTTC

D: TRBD1
J: TRBJ2-3
size: -
V: TRBV2
CDR3: CASSEDRGLTDTQYF
DNA: TGTGCCAGCAGTGAAGACAGGGGTTTGACAGATACGCAGTATTTT

D: -
J: TRBJ2-4
size: -
V: TRBV6-1
CDR3: CASSERGTNIQYF
DNA: TGTGCCAGCAGTGAAAGGGGGACAAACATTCAGTACTTC

D: TRBD1
J: TRBJ2-1
size: -
V: TRBV7-3
CDR3: CASSLGTGFYNEQFF
DNA: TGTGCCAGCAGCTTAGGGACAGGGTTTTACAATGAGCAGTTCTTC

D: -
J: TRBJ2-6
size: -
V: TRBV5-1
CDR3: CASSLYRGGNSGANVLTF
DNA: TGCGCCAGCAGCTTGTATAGGGGGGGAAACTCTGGGGCCAACGTCCTGACTTTC

D: TRBD1
J: TRBJ2-2
size: -
V: TRBV30
CDR3: CAWSRQGGTGELFF
DNA: TGTGCCTGGAGTCGACAGGGTGGCACCGGGGAGCTGTTTTTT

D: TRBD1
J: TRBJ1-1
size: few
V: TRBV10-3
CDR3: CAISQGEAEAFF
DNA: TGTGCCATCTCACAGGGGGAGGCTGAAGCTTTCTTT

D: -
J: TRBJ2-7
size: -
V: TRBV7-8
CDR3: CASSLGGPSYEQYF
DNA: TGTGCCAGCAGCTTAGGAGGGCCCTCCTACGAGCAGTACTTC

D: TRBD2
J: TRBJ2-3
size: -
V: TRBV7-8
CDR3: CASTLRGLAGGSTDTQYF
DNA: TGTGCCAGCACCCTGAGGGGCTTAGCGGGGGGAAGCACAGATACGCAGTATTTT

D: -
J: TRBJ1-5
size: -
V: TRBV28
CDR3: CASSSTGQLNQPQHF
DNA: TGTGCCAGCAGTTCTACAGGGCAATTAAATCAGCCCCAGCATTTT

D: TRBD1
J: TRBJ1-4
size: -
V: TRBV2
CDR3: CASGTGRSVPLF
DNA: TGTGCCAGCGGGACAGGAAGATCAGTCCCACTTTTT

D: -
J: TRBJ1-4
size: -
V: TRBV7-2
CDR3: CASSLSLDSYEKLFF
DNA: TGTGCCAGCAGCTTATCCCTGGACAGCTATGAAAAACTGTTTTTT

D: TRBD2
J: TRBJ2-2
size: -
V: TRBV7-2
CDR3: CASSLGGGVTGELFF
DNA: TGTGCCAGCAGCTTAGGGGGGGGTGTCACCGGGGAGCTGTTTTTT

D: TRBD1
J: TRBJ1-1
size: few
V: TRBV30
CDR3: CAWSGTGGVNTEAFF
DNA: TGTGCCTGGAGTGGAACAGGGGGGGTGAACACTGAAGCTTTCTTT

D: TRBD1
J: TRBJ1-4
size: -
V: TRBV7-9
CDR3: CASSFTGGWDEKLFF
DNA: TGTGCCAGCAGCTTCACAGGGGGCTGGGATGAAAAACTGTTTTTT

D: -
J: TRBJ2-3
size: -
V: TRBV2
CDR3: CASTRGSTDTQYF
DNA: TGTGCCAGCACGAGGGGGAGCACAGATACGCAGTATTTT

D: TRBD1
J: TRBJ2-3
size: -
V: TRBV4-3
CDR3: CASSNSGTGLTDTQYF
DNA: TGCGCCAGCAGCAACTCCGGGACAGGGCTTACTGATACGCAGTATTTT

D: -
J: TRBJ2-5
size: -
V: TRBV30
CDR3: CAWSGRGETQYF
DNA: TGTGCCTGGAGTGGACGGGGAGAGACCCAGTACTTC

D: -
J: TRBJ2-1
size: -
V: TRBV25-1
CDR3: CASTTGYNEQFF
DNA: TGTGCCAGCACGACTGGGTACAATGAGCAGTTCTTC

D: TRBD2
J: TRBJ2-6
size: -
V: TRBV28
CDR3: CASRGESSGANVLTF
DNA: TGTGCCAGTCGGGGGGAAAGCTCTGGGGCCAACGTCCTGACTTTC

D: TRBD1
J: TRBJ2-3
size: -
V: TRBV14
CDR3: CASSRRDRVDTQYF
DNA: TGTGCCAGCAGCCGACGCGACAGGGTCGATACGCAGTATTTT

D: TRBD1
J: TRBJ2-6
size: many
V: TRBV4-3
CDR3: CASSHGTGSSGANVLTF
DNA: TGCGCCAGCAGCCACGGGACAGGGAGTTCTGGGGCCAACGTCCTGACTTTC

D: TRBD1
J: TRBJ1-2
size: -
V: TRBV29-1
CDR3: CSVDGWTGGVGYTF
DNA: TGCAGCGTTGATGGTTGGACAGGGGGGGTTGGCTACACCTTC

D: -
J: TRBJ2-7
size: -
V: TRBV7-2
CDR3: CASQGLLGSYEQYF
DNA: TGTGCCAGCCAGGGACTTTTGGGATCCTACGAGCAGTACTTC

D: TRBD2
J: TRBJ2-5
size: -
V: TRBV15
CDR3: CATSRDVAGGHETQYF
DNA: TGTGCCACCAGCAGAGATGTGGCGGGGGGGCATGAGACCCAGTACTTC

D: TRBD1
J: TRBJ1-4
size: -
V: TRBV4-1
CDR3: CASSQNSGTDNEKLFF
DNA: TGCGCCAGCAGCCAAAACTCCGGGACAGACAATGAAAAACTGTTTTTT

D: -
J: TRBJ2-1
size: -
V: TRBV28
CDR3: CASRRGSSYNEQFF
DNA: TGTGCCAGCAGAAGGGGGAGCTCCTACAATGAGCAGTTCTTC

D: -
J: TRBJ1-3
size: -
V: TRBV7-8
CDR3: CASSLGTAPGNTIYF
DNA: TGTGCCAGCAGCTTAGGAACAGCACCTGGAAACACCATATACTTT

D: TRBD1
J: TRBJ2-5
size: -
V: TRBV7-2
CDR3: CASSFGQGGFQETQYF
DNA: TGTGCCAGCAGCTTCGGACAGGGAGGTTTCCAAGAGACCCAGTACTTC

D: -
J: TRBJ2-2
size: -
V: TRBV4-3
CDR3: CASSQEPGVGTGELFF
DNA: TGCGCCAGCAGCCAAGAGCCCGGGGTCGGCACCGGGGAGCTGTTTTTT

D: -
J: TRBJ2-7
size: few
V: TRBV14
CDR3: CASSQGVSWGVGYEQYF
DNA: TGTGCCAGCAGCCAAGGAGTTTCGTGGGGAGTCGGCTACGAGCAGTACTTC

D: -
J: TRBJ2-5
size: -
V: TRBV7-8
CDR3: CASSGKRRGTRETQYF
DNA: TGTGCCAGCAGCGGGAAGCGGAGGGGCACCCGAGAGACCCAGTACTTC

D: -
J: TRBJ1-2
size: once
V: TRBV5-1
CDR3: CASSLGGVSGYTF
DNA: TGCGCCAGCAGCTTGGGCGGGGTATCGGGCTACACCTTC

D: -
J: TRBJ2-3
size: -
V: TRBV9
CDR3: CASVGVVTDTQYF
DNA: TGTGCCAGCGTGGGAGTTGTCACAGATACGCAGTATTTT

D: TRBD1
J: TRBJ1-2
size: -
V: TRBV28
CDR3: CASSGDRGNYGYTF
DNA: TGTGCCAGCAGTGGTGACAGGGGAAACTATGGCTACACCTTC

D: -
J: TRBJ2-3
size: -
V: TRBV5-1
CDR3: CASSLRGTSTDTQYF
DNA: TGCGCCAGCAGCTTGCGGGGGACTAGCACAGATACGCAGTATTTT

D: -
J: TRBJ2-1
size: -
V: TRBV25-1
CDR3: CASSEWERQFF
DNA: TGTGCCAGCAGTGAATGGGAGAGGCAGTTCTTC

D: -
J: TRBJ2-1
size: -
V: TRBV12-5
CDR3: CASGLEGVYEQFF
DNA: TGTGCTAGTGGTTTGGAGGGGGTCTATGAGCAGTTCTTC

D: -
J: TRBJ2-5
size: -
V: TRBV5-1
CDR3: CASSGGLVFETQYF
DNA: TGCGCCAGCAGCGGGGGCTTGGTGTTTGAGACCCAGTACTTC